The 9 T cell receptor beta chains listed next were all sequenced from one sample in a study of T cell responses to AZD1222 COVID-19 vaccine. Here immunoSEQ multiplex PCR was the method, and the copy in TCRdb shows in-frame clones only, minus some. The sample holds tens of thousands of clones; around 85% are singletons and the top ten take roughly 10%. The sample consisted of peripheral blood, taken 28 days after the second AZD1222 dose. All receptors derive from an adult who received the AZD1222 COVID-19 vaccine.

The chain employs TRBV18 and TRBJ1-1; D unresolved. Trimming stripped 5 bases from V and 1 base from J, with 8 bases between. Per the germline V gene, CDR1 is KGHSH and CDR2 is LQKENI. The CDR3 sequence is 13 residues long. CDR3 sequence reads: CASSAATNTEAFF. CDR3 bases: TGTGCCAGCTCAGCGGCAACGAACACTGAAGCTTTCTTT.

This clone was seen a handful of times. The chain employs TRBV11-3 and TRBJ2-7; 9 bases match TRBD2. The CDR3 sequence is 17 residues long. V gave up 1 base and J gave up 1 base; unmatched junction bases: 8. Germline CDR1 reads SGHNT; CDR2 reads YENEEA. CDR3 protein: CASSLGEGLAGSYEQYF. In DNA, the CDR3 is TGTGCCAGCAGCTTAGGGGAAGGGCTAGCGGGATCCTACGAGCAGTACTTC.

The chain couples TRBV7-8 to TRBJ2-3; the match to TRBD1 covers 9 bases. Germline trimming cut 5 bases from V and 5 bases from J; bases unmatched to any gene: 5. CDR1 is SGHVS, CDR2 FQNEAQ, per germline. The CDR3 is made up of 14 amino acids. The CDR3 here is CASSTGGTGDTQYF. The DNA of the CDR3 is TGTGCCAGCAGCACAGGGGGCACGGGAGATACGCAGTATTTT.

The chain carries TRBV19 and TRBJ2-1, with D possibly matching TRBD2 (7 bases). Germline-derived CDR1 and CDR2 are LNHDA and SQIVND (reference sequence). V was clipped by 5 bases and J by 8 bases, with 19 bases between them. This CDR3 has 15 residues. CDR3 sequence (DNA): TGTGCCAGTAGTCCCTGGGGCGGGGGCCGCTATGAGCAGTTCTTC. This codes for CASSPWGGGRYEQFF.

The chain couples TRBV18 to TRBJ1-6; perhaps TRBD1 as D (5 bases). The ends were cut back, 6 bases at V and 7 bases at J, with 16 bases in the middle. CDR1 is KGHSH and CDR2 is LQKENI in the germline V gene. The CDR3 spans 15 residues. Here the CDR3 reads CASSGGRVRNSPLHF. In DNA, the CDR3 is TGTGCCAGCTCCGGGGGGAGGGTGAGGAATTCACCCCTCCACTTT.

The chain couples TRBV28 to TRBJ2-1; 7 bases are a match to TRBD2. V gave up 4 bases and J gave up 4 bases; unmatched junction bases: 1. Germline V CDR1 and CDR2: MDHEN, SYDVKM. This CDR3 has 13 residues. CDR3 sequence reads: CASSSGGYNEQFF. The CDR3 bases are TGTGCCAGCAGTTCCGGGGGGTACAATGAGCAGTTCTTC.

This rearrangement joins TRBV6-5 to TRBJ1-4, with a weak D call TRBD1 (6 bases). The CDR3 runs 15 residues. The V end was cut by 0 bases, the J end by 7 bases, with 12 bases between. Germline V gene lookup returns CDR1 MNHEY and CDR2 SVGAGI. The CDR3 loop reads CASSYSMTRGEKLFF. CDR3 sequence (DNA): TGTGCCAGCAGTTACTCGATGACCAGGGGTGAAAAACTGTTTTTT.

This chain connects TRBV7-2 to TRBJ1-4, with 7 bases identical to TRBD1. Unmatched junction bases numbered 6, after V lost 4 bases and J lost 7 bases. Looked up from germline, CDR1 is SGHTA and CDR2 is FQGNSA. The length of the CDR3 is 14 residues. Here the CDR3 reads CASSSNRGSEKLFF. The CDR3 bases are TGTGCCAGCAGCTCGAACAGGGGTAGTGAAAAACTGTTTTTT.

This chain joins TRBV9 and TRBJ1-2; tentatively, D is TRBD1 (5 bases). V lost 4 bases and J lost 8, with 15 bases in between. Germline CDR1 SGDLS, CDR2 YYNGEE. This CDR3 is 13 amino acids long. The CDR3 nucleotides are TGTGCCAGCAGCCAGGGACTGCTCTACGGCTACACCTTC. It codes for CASSQGLLYGYTF.